The 16 T cell receptor beta chains in this list originate from one sample, sequenced in a study of blood T cell repertoires in COVID-19. The data were produced by immunoSEQ multiplex PCR, yet TCRdb's version contains in-frame clones alone and is incomplete. The data hold some 330,000 clones, with about 87% observed a single time. Sequencing was performed on PBMCs or T cells enriched from blood (not recorded which). These TCRs come from a man under 40 who had recovered from COVID-19.

The chain joins TRBV19 to TRBJ2-7; 10 nucleotides agree with TRBD1. Germline CDR1 is LNHDA and CDR2 is SQIVND (reference sequence). CDR3 length equals 16 residues. With 5 bases clipped from V and 0 bases from J, the junction kept 7 bases outside the gene matches. The CDR3 region is CASSSGQGLISYEQYF. DNA of the CDR3: TGTGCCAGTAGTTCGGGACAGGGGCTAATCTCCTACGAGCAGTACTTC.

This clone came up a few times. The chain couples TRBV5-4 to TRBJ1-2; 10 bases map to TRBD1. This CDR3 comprises 16 residues. Losses at the gene ends were 4 bases for V and 8 bases for J; bases not matched to a gene: 14. Germline V gives CDR1 SGHNT, CDR2 YYREEE (reference sequence). The CDR3 DNA follows: TGTGCCAGCAGCGCTGCTGGGGACAGGGGCAGCGGGGGCTACACCTTC. This gives the protein CASSAAGDRGSGGYTF.

The V and J genes are TRBV7-2 and TRBJ2-5; tentatively, D is TRBD1 (5 bases). The CDR3 contains 16 residues. V was cut by 1 base and J by 6 bases, with 18 bases left in between. In germline, CDR1 is SGHTA, CDR2 FQGNSA. Written as DNA, the CDR3 is TGTGCCAGCAGCTTAGTCGGGCAGGGCAGGCGGCAGACCCAGTACTTC. Amino acid sequence: CASSLVGQGRRQTQYF. Looking up the rest from reference TRBV7-2 and TRBJ2-5 gives the full variable domain: GAGVSQSPSNKVTEKGKDVELRCDPISGHTALYWYRQSLGQGLEFLIYFQGNSAPDKSGLPSDRFSAERTGGSVSTLTIQRTQQEDSAVYLCASSLVGQGRRQTQYFGPGTRLLVL.

The genes are TRBV11-2 and TRBJ2-7; D is uncertain. The length of the CDR3 is 15 residues. V gave up 1 base and J gave up 2 bases, with 12 bases separating them. Per the germline V gene, CDR1 is SGHAT and CDR2 is FQNNGV. The CDR3: CASSLGWRGTYEQYF. CDR3 nucleotides: TGTGCCAGCAGCTTAGGATGGAGAGGAACCTACGAGCAGTACTTC.

This chain joins TRBV15 and TRBJ2-1; 10 bases agree with TRBD2. With V trimmed by 4 bases and J by 6 bases, 6 bases remained unmatched. Germline-derived CDR1 and CDR2 are LNHNV and YYDKDF (reference sequence). The CDR3 loop spans 15 amino acids. The CDR3 DNA follows: TGTGCCACCAGCATCCGGACTAGCGGCGGCAATGAGCAGTTCTTC. The encoded protein is CATSIRTSGGNEQFF.

The CDR3 DNA reads TGTGCCAGCTCACCCCTAGCGGGGAACCAAGAGACCCAGTACTTC. Translating gives CASSPLAGNQETQYF. The rearrangement links TRBV18 to TRBJ2-5; 9 nucleotides agree with TRBD2. This CDR3 has 15 amino acids. J lost 0 bases, V lost 3 bases, and 2 bases had no gene match. Germline V gives CDR1 KGHSH, CDR2 LQKENI. The whole variable domain, remainder taken from reference TRBV18 and TRBJ2-5, is NAGVMQNPRHLVRRRGQEARLRCSPMKGHSHVYWYRQLPEEGLKFMVYLQKENIIDESGMPKERFSAEFPKEGPSILRIQQVVRGDSAAYFCASSPLAGNQETQYFGPGTRLLVL.

The V call is TRBV7-2, the J call TRBJ1-6; 7 bases are shared with TRBD1. This CDR3 is built from 15 residues. CDR1 and CDR2 (germline): SGHTA, FQGNSA. J was trimmed by 3 bases and V by 6 bases; bases with no gene match: 5. This chain's CDR3 is CASSSRDSYNSPLHF. The CDR3 DNA sequence: TGTGCCAGCAGTAGCAGGGACAGCTATAATTCACCCCTCCACTTT.

The chain recombines TRBV28 with TRBJ2-7; possible D gene TRBD1, 6 bases. CDR1 and CDR2 from the germline V gene are MDHEN and SYDVKM. Trimming removed 8 bases at V and 3 bases at J, with 17 bases between. The CDR3 consists of 14 residues. The CDR3 here is CASRTGLRNYEQYF. The CDR3 coding sequence is TGTGCCAGCCGTACAGGGCTTCGTAACTACGAGCAGTACTTC.

The genes are TRBV4-2 and TRBJ2-3; a possible D gene is TRBD1 (6 bases). Trimming took off 4 bases at V and 2 bases at J, with 10 bases between the two ends. This CDR3 has 14 residues. From germline, CDR1 is LGHNA and CDR2 YNFKEQ. The CDR3 region is CASSRGQNTDTQYF. The CDR3, as DNA: TGTGCCAGCAGCCGCGGACAGAACACAGATACGCAGTATTTT.

The chain joins TRBV28 to TRBJ1-2; the D is unclear. The V end lost 8 bases, the J end lost 8 bases, and 15 bases lay between the germline ends. Germline-derived CDR1 and CDR2 are MDHEN and SYDVKM. CDR3 length: 12 residues. CDR3 in amino acids: CASLEGLRGYTF. The CDR3 nucleotides are TGTGCCAGCCTGGAGGGATTAAGAGGCTACACCTTC.

The CDR3 is CASEQIWGGLAGGSSYNEQFF. The DNA for the CDR3 is TGTGCCAGCGAACAAATCTGGGGTGGACTAGCGGGGGGGAGCTCCTACAATGAGCAGTTCTTC. The chain employs TRBV28 and TRBJ2-1; 15 positions match TRBD2. CDR1 is MDHEN, CDR2 SYDVKM, per germline. This CDR3 has 21 amino acids. J lost 0 bases, V lost 8 bases, and 17 bases had no gene match. The full variable domain, completed using reference TRBV28 and TRBJ2-1, is DVKVTQSSRYLVKRTGEKVFLECVQDMDHENMFWYRQDPGLGLRLIYFSYDVKMKEKGDIPEGYSVSREKKERFSLILESASTNQTSMYLCASEQIWGGLAGGSSYNEQFFGPGTRLTVL.

The J gene is TRBJ1-4, the V gene TRBV28, with D possibly being TRBD1 (6 bases). The V and J ends lost 6 bases and 4 bases respectively, with 15 bases between them. The CDR3 covers 15 residues. CDR1 is MDHEN, CDR2 SYDVKM, per germline. The CDR3 is CASRTLDRFNEKLFF. The CDR3 DNA reads TGTGCCAGCAGGACCTTGGACAGATTTAATGAAAAACTGTTTTTT.

This clone was seen only a few times. This sequence joins TRBV7-2 and TRBJ1-1, with D perhaps TRBD1 (5 bases). V lost 5 bases to trimming and J lost 1 base, with 11 bases between them. This CDR3 comprises 14 residues. Germline CDR1 reads SGHTA; CDR2 reads FQGNSA. CDR3 sequence reads: CASSLDTRNTEAFF. CDR3 nucleotides: TGTGCCAGCAGCCTGGACACGAGGAACACTGAAGCTTTCTTT. The full variable domain, completed using reference TRBV7-2 and TRBJ1-1, is GAGVSQSPSNKVTEKGKDVELRCDPISGHTALYWYRQSLGQGLEFLIYFQGNSAPDKSGLPSDRFSAERTGGSVSTLTIQRTQQEDSAVYLCASSLDTRNTEAFFGQGTRLTVV.

The count of this clone is one. The chain joins TRBV11-2 to TRBJ1-1, with 9 nucleotides matching TRBD1. The V segment lost 3 bases and the J segment 4 bases; nucleotides outside the gene matches: 9. Germline V CDR1 and CDR2: SGHAT, FQNNGV. CDR3 length: 16 amino acids. CDR3 protein: CASSLGSGTGITEAFF. In DNA form, the CDR3 reads TGTGCCAGCAGCTTGGGTTCCGGGACAGGGATCACTGAAGCTTTCTTT.

CDR3 residues: CASRGTGPTYEQYF. The CDR3, as DNA: TGTGCCAGCAGAGGGACAGGGCCAACCTACGAGCAGTACTTC. The chain combines TRBV6-5 with TRBJ2-7; 9 bases map to TRBD1. CDR3 size: 14 residues. Trimming at V came to 6 bases and at J to 2 bases, leaving 5 bases not matched to a gene. Germline V gene lookup returns CDR1 MNHEY and CDR2 SVGAGI.

The chain recombines TRBV4-1 with TRBJ1-1; 9 nucleotides agree with TRBD1. The CDR3 is 15 residues long. V trimming: 1 base; J trimming: 3 bases; junction bases outside the gene matches: 3. Germline assignment: CDR1 MGHRA and CDR2 YSYEKL. The CDR3 nucleotides are TGCGCCAGCAGCCAAGGACAGGGGGTTCACACTGAAGCTTTCTTT. Residues: CASSQGQGVHTEAFF.